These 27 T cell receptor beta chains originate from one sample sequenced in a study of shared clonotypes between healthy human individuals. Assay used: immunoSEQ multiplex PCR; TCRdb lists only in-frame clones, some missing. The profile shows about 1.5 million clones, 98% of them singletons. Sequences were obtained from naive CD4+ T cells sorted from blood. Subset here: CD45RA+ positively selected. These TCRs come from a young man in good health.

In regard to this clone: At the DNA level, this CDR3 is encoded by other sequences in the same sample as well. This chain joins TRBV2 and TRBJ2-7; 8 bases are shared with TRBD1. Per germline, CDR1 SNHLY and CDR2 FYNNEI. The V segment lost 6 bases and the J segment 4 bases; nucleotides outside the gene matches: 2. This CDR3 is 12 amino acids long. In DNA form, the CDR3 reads TGTGCCAGCAGGGACAGGGAATACGAGCAGTACTTC. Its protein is CASRDREYEQYF.

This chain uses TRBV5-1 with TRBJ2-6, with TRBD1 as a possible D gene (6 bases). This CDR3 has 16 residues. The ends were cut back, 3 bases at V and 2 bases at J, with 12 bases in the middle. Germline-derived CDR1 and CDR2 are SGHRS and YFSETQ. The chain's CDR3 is CASSSRGPAGANVLTF. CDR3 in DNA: TGCGCCAGCAGCTCCAGGGGTCCGGCTGGGGCCAACGTCCTGACTTTC.

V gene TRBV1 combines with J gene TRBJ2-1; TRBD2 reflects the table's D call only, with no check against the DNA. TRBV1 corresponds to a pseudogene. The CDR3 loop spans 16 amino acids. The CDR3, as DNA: TGCACCAGCAGCCAAGATATAAGCGGGCCGACCAATGAGCAGTTCTTC. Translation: CTSSQDISGPTNEQFF.

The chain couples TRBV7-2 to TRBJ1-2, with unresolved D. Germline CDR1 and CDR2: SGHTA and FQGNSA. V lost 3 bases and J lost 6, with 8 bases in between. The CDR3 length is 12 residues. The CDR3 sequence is CASSFPRHGYTF. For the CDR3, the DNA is TGTGCCAGCAGCTTTCCCCGCCATGGCTACACCTTC.

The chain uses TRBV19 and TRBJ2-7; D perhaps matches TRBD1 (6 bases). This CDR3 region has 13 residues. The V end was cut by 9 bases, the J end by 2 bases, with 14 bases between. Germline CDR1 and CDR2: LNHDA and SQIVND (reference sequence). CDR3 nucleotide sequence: TGTGCCAGCCTCGGGACACTTCCCTACGAGCAGTACTTC. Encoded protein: CASLGTLPYEQYF.

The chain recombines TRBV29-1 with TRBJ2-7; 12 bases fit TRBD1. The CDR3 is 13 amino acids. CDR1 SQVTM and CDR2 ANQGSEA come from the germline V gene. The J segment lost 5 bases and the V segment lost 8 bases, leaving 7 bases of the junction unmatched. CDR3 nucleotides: TGCAGCACCCGGGACAGGGGGCTTGACGAGCAGTACTTC. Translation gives CSTRDRGLDEQYF.

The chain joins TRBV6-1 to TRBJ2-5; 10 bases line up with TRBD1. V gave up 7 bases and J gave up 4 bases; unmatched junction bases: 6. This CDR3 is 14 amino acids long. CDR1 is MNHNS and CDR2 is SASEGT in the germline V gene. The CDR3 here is CASTATGGRETQYF. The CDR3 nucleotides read TGTGCCAGCACTGCGACAGGGGGCCGAGAGACCCAGTACTTC.

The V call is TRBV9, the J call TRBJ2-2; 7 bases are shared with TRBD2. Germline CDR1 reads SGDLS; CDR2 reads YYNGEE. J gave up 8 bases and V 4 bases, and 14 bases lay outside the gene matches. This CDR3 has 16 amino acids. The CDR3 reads CASSPPTSRLAGELFF. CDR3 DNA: TGTGCCAGCAGCCCGCCGACTAGCCGACTCGCGGGGGAGCTGTTTTTT.

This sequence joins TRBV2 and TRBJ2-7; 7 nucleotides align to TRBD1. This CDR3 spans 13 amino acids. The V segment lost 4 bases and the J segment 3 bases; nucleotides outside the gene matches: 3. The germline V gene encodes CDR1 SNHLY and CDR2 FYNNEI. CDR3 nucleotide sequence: TGTGCCAGCAGTGCGGGACAGCACTACGAGCAGTACTTC. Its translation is CASSAGQHYEQYF.

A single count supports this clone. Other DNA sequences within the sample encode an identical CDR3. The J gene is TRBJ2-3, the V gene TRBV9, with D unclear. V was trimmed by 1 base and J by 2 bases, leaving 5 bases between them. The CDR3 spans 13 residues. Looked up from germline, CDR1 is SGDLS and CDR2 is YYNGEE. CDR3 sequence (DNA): TGTGCCAGCAGCGTATCGGTCACAGATACGCAGTATTTT. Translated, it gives CASSVSVTDTQYF.

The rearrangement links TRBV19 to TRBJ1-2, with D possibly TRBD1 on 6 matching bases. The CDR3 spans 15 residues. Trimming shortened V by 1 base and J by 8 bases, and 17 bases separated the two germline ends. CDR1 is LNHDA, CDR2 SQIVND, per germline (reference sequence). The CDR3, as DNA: TGTGCCAGTAGTATAGCCCAAAACAGGGTTTTCGGCTACACCTTC. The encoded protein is CASSIAQNRVFGYTF.

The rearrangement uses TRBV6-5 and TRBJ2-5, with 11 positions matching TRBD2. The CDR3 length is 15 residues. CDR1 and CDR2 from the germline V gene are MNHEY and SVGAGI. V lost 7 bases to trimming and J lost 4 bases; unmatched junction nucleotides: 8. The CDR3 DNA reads TGTGCCAGCACCCTAGCGGGAGGTCGAGGAGAGACCCAGTACTTC. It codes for CASTLAGGRGETQYF.

In DNA, the CDR3 is TGCGCCAGCAGCCAAGAACAGGATTCTGGCACTGAAGCTTTCTTT. Amino acid sequence: CASSQEQDSGTEAFF. The J gene is TRBJ1-1, the V gene TRBV4-3, with D perhaps matching TRBD1 (5 bases). Germline CDR1 is LGHNA and CDR2 is YSLEER. The ends were cut back, 0 bases at V and 4 bases at J, with 12 bases in the middle. The CDR3 is 15 residues long.

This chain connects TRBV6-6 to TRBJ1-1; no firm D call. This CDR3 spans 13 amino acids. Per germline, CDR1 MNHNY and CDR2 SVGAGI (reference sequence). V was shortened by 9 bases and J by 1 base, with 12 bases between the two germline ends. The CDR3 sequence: CASRTRQNTEAFF. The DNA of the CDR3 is TGTGCCAGTAGGACTCGACAGAACACTGAAGCTTTCTTT.

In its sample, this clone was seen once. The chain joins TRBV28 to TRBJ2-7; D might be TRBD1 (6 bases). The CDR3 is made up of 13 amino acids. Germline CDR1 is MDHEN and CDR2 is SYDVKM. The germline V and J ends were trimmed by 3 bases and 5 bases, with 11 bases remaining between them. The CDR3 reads CASSFTGIHEQYF. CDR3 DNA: TGTGCCAGCAGTTTCACAGGGATCCACGAGCAGTACTTC.

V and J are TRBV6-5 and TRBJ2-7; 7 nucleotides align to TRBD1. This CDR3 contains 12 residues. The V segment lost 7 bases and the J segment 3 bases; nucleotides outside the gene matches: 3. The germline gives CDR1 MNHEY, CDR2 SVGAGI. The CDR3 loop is CASTRQGYEQYF. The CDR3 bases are TGTGCCAGCACCCGACAGGGCTACGAGCAGTACTTC.

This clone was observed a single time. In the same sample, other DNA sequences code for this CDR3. CDR3 bases: TGTGCCAGTAGTATAAGGCTAGCCTACGAGCAGTACTTC. Translating it yields CASSIRLAYEQYF. The gene calls are TRBV19 and TRBJ2-7; unclear D gene. V dropped 2 bases and J dropped 2 bases, with 7 bases sitting between them. Germline CDR1 is LNHDA and CDR2 is SQIVND (reference sequence). The CDR3 has 13 amino acids.

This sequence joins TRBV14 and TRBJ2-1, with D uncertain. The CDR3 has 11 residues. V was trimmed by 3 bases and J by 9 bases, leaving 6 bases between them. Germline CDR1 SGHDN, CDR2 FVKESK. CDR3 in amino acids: CASSHSIEQFF. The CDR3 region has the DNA TGTGCCAGCAGCCATTCTATTGAGCAGTTCTTC.

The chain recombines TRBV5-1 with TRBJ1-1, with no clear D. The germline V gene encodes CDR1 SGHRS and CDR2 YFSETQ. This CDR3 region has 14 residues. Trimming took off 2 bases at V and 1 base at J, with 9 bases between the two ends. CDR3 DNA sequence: TGCGCCAGCAGCTTCGGAGGCCAGAACACTGAAGCTTTCTTT. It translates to CASSFGGQNTEAFF.

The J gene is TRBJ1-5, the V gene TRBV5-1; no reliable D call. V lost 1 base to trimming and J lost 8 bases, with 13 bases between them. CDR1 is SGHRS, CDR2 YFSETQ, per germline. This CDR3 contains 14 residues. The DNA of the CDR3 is TGCGCCAGCAGCTTGAAACTTCTTCGGGAGCCCCAGCATTTT. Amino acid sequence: CASSLKLLREPQHF.

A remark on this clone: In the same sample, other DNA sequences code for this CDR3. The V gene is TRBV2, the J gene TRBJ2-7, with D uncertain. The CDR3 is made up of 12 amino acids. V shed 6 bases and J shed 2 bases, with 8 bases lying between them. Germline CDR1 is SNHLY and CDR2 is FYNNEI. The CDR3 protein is CASRGRAYEQYF. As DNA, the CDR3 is TGTGCCAGCAGGGGTCGAGCCTACGAGCAGTACTTC.

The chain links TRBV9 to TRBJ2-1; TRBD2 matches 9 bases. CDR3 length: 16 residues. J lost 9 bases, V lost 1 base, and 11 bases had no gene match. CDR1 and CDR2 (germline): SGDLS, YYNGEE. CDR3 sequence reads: CASSVTGREGLLEQFF. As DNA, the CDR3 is TGTGCCAGCAGCGTAACCGGGCGGGAGGGCCTGCTTGAGCAGTTCTTC.

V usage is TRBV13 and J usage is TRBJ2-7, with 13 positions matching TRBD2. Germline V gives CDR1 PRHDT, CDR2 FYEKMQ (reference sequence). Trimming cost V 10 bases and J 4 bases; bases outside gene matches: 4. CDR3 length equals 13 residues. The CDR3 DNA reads TGTGCCACGGGACTAGCGGGATTATACGAGCAGTACTTC. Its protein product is CATGLAGLYEQYF. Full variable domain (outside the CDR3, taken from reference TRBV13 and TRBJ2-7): AAGVIQSPRHLIKEKRETATLKCYPIPRHDTVYWYQQGPGQDPQFLISFYEKMQSDKGSIPDRFSAQQFSDYHSELNMSSLELGDSALYFCATGLAGLYEQYFGPGTRLTVT.

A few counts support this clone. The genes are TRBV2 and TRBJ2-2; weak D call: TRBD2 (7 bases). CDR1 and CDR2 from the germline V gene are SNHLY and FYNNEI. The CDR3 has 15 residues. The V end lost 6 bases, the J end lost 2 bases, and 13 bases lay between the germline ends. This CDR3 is CASSAGGLNTGELFF. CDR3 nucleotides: TGTGCCAGCAGCGCCGGGGGGCTCAACACCGGGGAGCTGTTTTTT.

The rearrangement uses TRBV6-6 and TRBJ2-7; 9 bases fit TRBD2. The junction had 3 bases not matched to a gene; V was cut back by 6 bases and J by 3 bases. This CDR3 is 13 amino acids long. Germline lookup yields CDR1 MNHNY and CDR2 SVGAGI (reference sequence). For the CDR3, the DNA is TGTGCCAGCAGCGGGACTAGCCTCTACGAGCAGTACTTC. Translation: CASSGTSLYEQYF.

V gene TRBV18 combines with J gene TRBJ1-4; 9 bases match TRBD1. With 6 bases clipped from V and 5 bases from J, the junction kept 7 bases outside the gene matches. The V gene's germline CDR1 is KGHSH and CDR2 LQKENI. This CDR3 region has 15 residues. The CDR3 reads CASSRQGGRNEKLFF. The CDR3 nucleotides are TGTGCCAGCTCTCGACAGGGGGGTCGAAATGAAAAACTGTTTTTT.

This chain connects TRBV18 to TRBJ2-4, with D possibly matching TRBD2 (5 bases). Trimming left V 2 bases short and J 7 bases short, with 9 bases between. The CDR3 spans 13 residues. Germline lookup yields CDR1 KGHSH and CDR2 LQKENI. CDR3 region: CASSPDGENIQYF. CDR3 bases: TGTGCCAGCTCACCAGACGGGGAGAACATTCAGTACTTC.